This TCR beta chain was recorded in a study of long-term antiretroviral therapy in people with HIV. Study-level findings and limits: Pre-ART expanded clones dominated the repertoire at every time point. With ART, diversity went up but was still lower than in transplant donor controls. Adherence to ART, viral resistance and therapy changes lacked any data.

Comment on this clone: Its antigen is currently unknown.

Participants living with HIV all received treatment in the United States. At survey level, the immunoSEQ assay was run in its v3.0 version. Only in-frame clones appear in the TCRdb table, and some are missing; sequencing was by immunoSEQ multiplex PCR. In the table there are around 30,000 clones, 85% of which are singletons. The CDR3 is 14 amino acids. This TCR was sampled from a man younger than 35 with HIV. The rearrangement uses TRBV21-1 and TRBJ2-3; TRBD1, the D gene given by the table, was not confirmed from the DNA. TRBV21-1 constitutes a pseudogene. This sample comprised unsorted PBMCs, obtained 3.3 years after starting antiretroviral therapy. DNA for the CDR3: TGTGCCAGCAGCAAAGGGGCAGACACAGATACGCAGTATTTT. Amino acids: CASSKGADTDTQYF.